The TCR beta chain under discussion was sequenced for a study of T cell changes during pregnancy in multiple sclerosis. TCRdb's table, derived via immunoSEQ multiplex PCR, lists solely in-frame clones and lacks some. The table includes about 40,000 clones, around 94% detected once. V lost 6 bases to trimming and J lost 5 bases, with 17 bases between them. Germline CDR1 is MDHEN and CDR2 is SYDVKM. The CDR3 consists of 15 residues. The material was CD4+ T cells from peripheral blood mononuclear cells, obtained before pregnancy. The genes are TRBV28 and TRBJ1-5, with TRBD1 as a possible D gene (6 bases). The clonotype originates from a female donor with multiple sclerosis, enrolled in a pregnancy study. CDR3 in DNA: TGTGCCAGCAGAATGGGGGGGGGCACTCATCAGCCCCAGCATTTT. Translating it yields CASRMGGGTHQPQHF.